Each of the 14 T cell receptor beta chains below was sequenced from the same sample in a study of blood T cell repertoires in COVID-19 (dated by TCRdb to the early 2020s). Libraries came from the immunoSEQ multiplex PCR assay. TCRdb limited this immuneACCESS table to in-frame rearrangements with V and J called. A share of clones is missing; checked studies link under half to unresolved V genes, and the rest is unexplained. The sample table records about 170,000 clones; around nine tenths of these occur just once. Roughly 2.5% of the sample comes from the top ten. Sequencing was carried out using peripheral blood. Receptors originate from a woman of 80 years or more with COVID-19, enrolled during active disease.

The chain has TRBV4-2 and TRBJ2-1; 11 bases fit TRBD2. The J segment lost 7 bases and the V segment lost 0 bases, leaving 8 bases of the junction unmatched. This CDR3 is 17 amino acids long. The germline V gene encodes CDR1 LGHNA and CDR2 YNFKEQ. The CDR3 spells CASSQDRGASGGNEQFF. CDR3 DNA sequence: TGTGCCAGCAGCCAAGATCGTGGCGCTAGCGGGGGGAATGAGCAGTTCTTC.

This chain uses TRBV5-5 with TRBJ2-7; a possible D gene is TRBD2 (6 bases). This CDR3 is 16 amino acids long. V was clipped by 4 bases and J by 0 bases, with 17 bases between them. Germline CDR1 is SGHKS and CDR2 is YYEKEE (reference sequence). CDR3 protein: CASSATGTPSSYEQYF. DNA for the CDR3: TGTGCCAGCAGCGCGACCGGGACTCCAAGCTCCTACGAGCAGTACTTC.

This clone was recorded a few times. V gene TRBV19 combines with J gene TRBJ2-2; 12 bases line up with TRBD2. The V and J ends lost 3 bases and 0 bases, in that order; junction bases with no gene match: 5. The CDR3 runs 18 residues. CDR1 is LNHDA and CDR2 is SQIVND in the germline V gene (reference sequence). The CDR3: CASSMLAGGPANTGELFF. CDR3 nucleotide sequence: TGTGCCAGTAGTATGCTAGCGGGAGGGCCCGCGAACACCGGGGAGCTGTTTTTT.

The CDR3 loop is CASNVLGRDSNQPQHF. The CDR3 DNA follows: TGTGCCAGCAATGTTCTTGGGCGGGATAGCAATCAGCCCCAGCATTTT. The rearrangement joins TRBV2 to TRBJ1-5; D remains unclear. Germline V CDR1 and CDR2: SNHLY, FYNNEI. The length of the CDR3 is 16 residues. Trimming removed 7 bases from V and 0 bases from J, with 16 bases in between.

The chain links TRBV5-6 to TRBJ2-1; 10 nucleotides line up with TRBD1. The CDR3 is 15 amino acids. Losses at the gene ends were 3 bases for V and 8 bases for J; bases not matched to a gene: 8. CDR1 SGHDT and CDR2 YYEEEE come from the germline V gene. The CDR3 DNA sequence: TGTGCCAGCAGCTCCCCCGGGACAGGGGACGATGAGCAGTTCTTC. It is translated as CASSSPGTGDDEQFF.

The rearrangement joins TRBV6-1 to TRBJ2-5; 7 nucleotides align to TRBD1. The length of the CDR3 is 16 residues. Germline V gene lookup returns CDR1 MNHNS and CDR2 SASEGT. J gave up 1 base and V 0 bases, and 5 bases lay outside the gene matches. CDR3 residues: CASSEAFTGAQETQYF. CDR3 DNA: TGTGCCAGCAGTGAAGCGTTCACAGGGGCCCAAGAGACCCAGTACTTC.

The chain recombines TRBV5-6 with TRBJ1-2; no clear D gene. The germline V gene has CDR1 SGHDT and CDR2 YYEEEE. Trimming left V 0 bases short and J 2 bases short, with 11 bases between. The CDR3 totals 15 residues. CDR3 in amino acids: CASSLDGGMNYGYTF. Here the CDR3 DNA reads TGTGCCAGCAGCTTGGATGGAGGAATGAACTATGGCTACACCTTC.

The V gene is TRBV11-2, the J gene TRBJ2-7, with 8 bases fitting TRBD2. Looked up from germline, CDR1 is SGHAT and CDR2 is FQNNGV. The V and J ends lost 0 bases and 1 base, in that order; junction bases with no gene match: 2. There are 15 residues in the CDR3. This CDR3 is CASSLELAESYEQYF. The CDR3 nucleotides are TGTGCCAGCAGCTTAGAACTAGCGGAATCCTACGAGCAGTACTTC.

This clone was seen a single time. The chain joins TRBV18 to TRBJ2-4; 8 bases are shared with TRBD1. The CDR3 covers 18 residues. Germline V gene sequence: CDR1 KGHSH, CDR2 LQKENI. With 3 bases clipped from V and 8 bases from J, the junction kept 18 bases outside the gene matches. DNA of the CDR3: TGTGCCAGCTCACCGGATATGAGGACTCGACAGGGGACCTACATTCAGTACTTC. This sequence encodes CASSPDMRTRQGTYIQYF.

The V gene is TRBV9, the J gene TRBJ2-3; D gene unclear. V was cut by 0 bases and J by 0 bases, with 5 bases left in between. Germline V lookup: CDR1 SGDLS, CDR2 YYNGEE. CDR3 size: 14 residues. The CDR3 DNA sequence: TGTGCCAGCAGCGTAGTACAGAGCACAGATACGCAGTATTTT. Protein sequence: CASSVVQSTDTQYF. Based on the CDR3 plus reference TRBV9 and TRBJ2-3, the full variable domain is DSGVTQTPKHLITATGQRVTLRCSPRSGDLSVYWYQQSLDQGLQFLIQYYNGEERAKGNILERFSAQQFPDLHSELNLSSLELGDSALYFCASSVVQSTDTQYFGPGTRLTVL.

The J gene is TRBJ2-3, the V gene TRBV11-2; weak D call: TRBD2 (6 bases). The CDR3 covers 17 residues. The V end lost 5 bases, the J end lost 3 bases, and 21 bases lay between the germline ends. The germline gives CDR1 SGHAT, CDR2 FQNNGV. The CDR3 protein is CASSPGRTGEDTDTQYF. The CDR3 coding sequence is TGTGCCAGCAGCCCCGGAAGGACGGGGGAGGATACAGATACGCAGTATTTT.

The J gene is TRBJ2-7, the V gene TRBV7-8, with TRBD1 matching 9 bases. Germline CDR1 is SGHVS and CDR2 is FQNEAQ. The CDR3 totals 16 residues. The V segment lost 0 bases and the J segment 6 bases; nucleotides outside the gene matches: 9. This CDR3 is CASSLALPGQGGEQYF. The CDR3 bases are TGTGCCAGCAGCTTAGCGTTACCGGGACAGGGAGGCGAGCAGTACTTC.

V and J are TRBV29-1 and TRBJ1-5, with D uncertain. The CDR3 contains 13 residues. CDR1 is SQVTM, CDR2 ANQGSEA, per germline. Deletions cut 4 bases from V and 5 bases from J, with 12 bases between. CDR3 sequence (DNA): TGCAGCGTTGCAGGAGGGAGAGATCAGCCCCAGCATTTT. It is translated as CSVAGGRDQPQHF.

The V gene is TRBV6-5, the J gene TRBJ1-1, with D perhaps matching TRBD1 (5 bases). The CDR3 contains 15 residues. V dropped 6 bases and J dropped 6 bases, with 20 bases sitting between them. Germline V gives CDR1 MNHEY, CDR2 SVGAGI. CDR3 protein: CASRQYTGARAEAFF. CDR3 bases: TGTGCCAGCAGGCAGTACACAGGAGCAAGGGCTGAAGCTTTCTTT.